This is a list of T cell receptor beta chains from one sample in a study of T cell responses to AZD1222 COVID-19 vaccine. Profiling relied on immunoSEQ multiplex PCR, and the TCRdb table lists in-frame clones only, not all of them. The sample contains about 170,000 clones, about 92% of which appear only once. The sample consisted of peripheral blood, taken on day 0 of AZD1222 vaccination. These receptors were taken from an adult in good health. Each CDR3 is given with its conserved first and last residue. A D gene is named only where the DNA matches it firmly. Not all rows give a size; the values are once, few, many and, for expanded clones, a class.

d_call j_call v_call cdr3_length clone_size cdr3_nt cdr3_aa
NA TRBJ1-3 TRBV5-5 17 NA TGTGCCAGCAGCTTGAATTATGGAGGGGCCGATGGAAACACCATATATTTT CASSLNYGGADGNTIYF
NA TRBJ2-2 TRBV5-1 15 NA TGCGCCAGCAGCGTAGGGTGGGGGAACACCGGGGAGCTGTTTTTT CASSVGWGNTGELFF
NA TRBJ1-5 TRBV2 14 NA TGTGCCAGCAGCGCGACCCTGGGCGGTCAGCCCCAGCATTTT CASSATLGGQPQHF
NA TRBJ2-1 TRBV11-3 14 once TGTGCCAGCAGCTTGGAGGCCTCCTACAATGAGCAGTTCTTC CASSLEASYNEQFF
TRBD1 TRBJ1-1 TRBV11-2 16 NA TGTGCCAGCAGCCACTGGGACAGGGGATTGAACACTGAAGCTTTCTTT CASSHWDRGLNTEAFF
NA TRBJ2-1 TRBV5-8 14 NA TGTGCCAGCAGCTTGGGGGGGGCCTACAATGAGCAGTTCTTC CASSLGGAYNEQFF
NA TRBJ2-2 TRBV7-9 16 NA TGTGCCAGCAGCTGGACACCCCCGGTGGATACCGGGGAGCTGTTTTTT CASSWTPPVDTGELFF
NA TRBJ1-5 TRBV6-1 15 few TGTGCCAGCAGTGAAAGGTTCAGGGTGAGTCAGCCCCAGCATTTT CASSERFRVSQPQHF
TRBD2 TRBJ2-3 TRBV9 14 NA TGTGCCAGCAGCCCCCGACTAGCCACAGATACGCAGTATTTT CASSPRLATDTQYF
NA TRBJ1-6 TRBV5-1 15 few TGCGCCAGCAGCTTGGTTACAGGGTCGGGGTCACCCCTCCACTTT CASSLVTGSGSPLHF
NA TRBJ1-5 TRBV7-9 17 NA TGTGCCAGCAGCTTAACGGGGTTGGGGGCGTGGGATCAGCCCCAGCATTTT CASSLTGLGAWDQPQHF
NA TRBJ2-7 TRBV4-2 13 NA TGTGCCAGCAGACTTAACGGGGGATACGAGCAGTACTTC CASRLNGGYEQYF
NA TRBJ1-4 TRBV2 15 NA TGTGCCAGCAGTGAAGGTCTGGGTGCAAATGAAAAACTGTTTTTT CASSEGLGANEKLFF
TRBD1 TRBJ2-7 TRBV7-9 15 NA TGTGCCAGCAGCTTAGCGACAGGGGTCCGCTACGAGCAGTACTTC CASSLATGVRYEQYF
NA TRBJ2-2 TRBV7-7 17 NA TGTGCCAGCAGCTCCGTTGAGGTGGCAGAATGGCCCGGGGAGCTGTTTTTT CASSSVEVAEWPGELFF
NA TRBJ2-1 TRBV12-5 15 NA TGTGCTAGTGGTTTGATGGGTGGCGGGCGGAATGAGCAGTTCTTC CASGLMGGGRNEQFF
TRBD2 TRBJ2-5 TRBV15 15 NA TGTGCCACCAGCAGGGCTGGACTAGGAGAGGAGACCCAGTACTTC CATSRAGLGEETQYF
TRBD2 TRBJ2-7 TRBV19 15 NA TGTGCCACCAGGGGGCTAGCGGGAGGGCCGGGCGAGCAGTACTTC CATRGLAGGPGEQYF
TRBD1 TRBJ1-5 TRBV3-1/TRBV3-2 17 NA TGTGCCAGCAGCCAATCCTGGACAGGGAGTGACAATCAGCCCCAGCATTTT CASSQSWTGSDNQPQHF
NA TRBJ1-3 TRBV19 15 once TGTGCCAGTAGTATTGATGGCAGACCTGGAAACACCATATATTTT CASSIDGRPGNTIYF
NA TRBJ2-5 TRBV5-6 14 NA TGTGCCAGCAGCCCCCCGGTTACTCGTGAGACCCAGTACTTC CASSPPVTRETQYF
NA TRBJ2-3 TRBV6-4 18 NA TGTGCCAGCAGTCCCTCGAAGGTAAAGACGGGAGTTACGGATACGCAGTATTTT CASSPSKVKTGVTDTQYF
NA TRBJ2-1 TRBV5-6 13 NA TGTGCCAGCAGCTTGGTTGGGCGGGATGAGCAGTTCTTC CASSLVGRDEQFF
NA TRBJ1-3 TRBV25-1 17 NA TGTGCCAGCAGTGAACGGCGTTTGACAGGCTCTGGAAACACCATATATTTT CASSERRLTGSGNTIYF
NA TRBJ1-1 TRBV5-6 15 once TGTGCCAGCAGCGCACAGAAACAGGGTGGTCCTGAAGCTTTCTTT CASSAQKQGGPEAFF
NA TRBJ1-2 TRBV19 12 NA TGTGCCAGTAGTACCACGGAATATGGCTACACCTTC CASSTTEYGYTF
NA TRBJ1-3 TRBV3-1/TRBV3-2 14 NA TGTGCCAGCAGCCAAGAAGGTTCCGGAAACACCATATATTTT CASSQEGSGNTIYF
NA TRBJ1-1 TRBV10-3 14 NA TGTGCCATCAAACGGGACGGTCAGAACACTGAAGCTTTCTTT CAIKRDGQNTEAFF
TRBD1 TRBJ1-5 TRBV27 14 NA TGTGCCAGCAGTTCGACAGGGGAAAATCAGCCCCAGCATTTT CASSSTGENQPQHF
NA TRBJ1-1 TRBV6-4 15 many TGTGCCGGTTCCTGGGCCCGAAGGTCCGACACTGAAGCTTTCTTT CAGSWARRSDTEAFF
TRBD2 TRBJ2-5 TRBV6-4 15 NA TGTGCCAGCAGACTCCGTACTAGCGGAGGTGAGACCCAGTACTTC CASRLRTSGGETQYF
NA TRBJ1-1 TRBV7-9 16 once TGTGCCAGCAGCTTAGAGGGTTGGGTAGGAGACACTGAAGCTTTCTTT CASSLEGWVGDTEAFF
NA TRBJ2-2 TRBV20-1 16 NA TGCAGTGCTAGTCCTCCCGGGCGGGTAAACACCGGGGAGCTGTTTTTT CSASPPGRVNTGELFF
TRBD1 TRBJ2-7 TRBV6-2/TRBV6-3 19 NA TGTGCCAGCAGTTACAATGAGCTGCTAAAGGGACAGCGCGTCTACGAGCAGTACTTC CASSYNELLKGQRVYEQYF
NA TRBJ2-7 TRBV19 14 NA TGTGCCAGTAGTATGACAGGTATCTCCTACGAGCAGTACTTC CASSMTGISYEQYF
TRBD1 TRBJ2-7 TRBV6-2/TRBV6-3 16 NA TGTGCCAGCAGTTACCAAACAGGGGGCGGATTCTACGAGCAGTACTTC CASSYQTGGGFYEQYF
NA TRBJ1-1 TRBV6-5 15 once TGTGCCAGCAGTTACTCTCAGGGTAGGAACACTGAAGCTTTCTTT CASSYSQGRNTEAFF
TRBD1 TRBJ1-5 TRBV7-9 17 NA TGTGCCAGCAGCTCGGGGACAGGGGATTGGAAGAATCAGCCCCAGCATTTT CASSSGTGDWKNQPQHF
NA TRBJ1-6 TRBV5-1 14 NA TGCGCCAGCAGCTTGGTGGCCTCGGGTTCACCCCTCCACTTT CASSLVASGSPLHF
TRBD1 TRBJ2-2 TRBV6-4 14 few TGTGCCAGCAGTGAAGGGGGCGACACCGGGGAGCTGTTTTTT CASSEGGDTGELFF
TRBD1 TRBJ1-1 TRBV3-1/TRBV3-2 17 NA TGTGCCAGCAGCCAACGGGACAGGGGCCTCATGAACACTGAAGCTTTCTTT CASSQRDRGLMNTEAFF
NA TRBJ2-1 TRBV3-1/TRBV3-2 14 few TGTGCCAGCAGCCCAGTTTACTCCTACAATGAGCAGTTCTTC CASSPVYSYNEQFF